This T cell receptor (beta chain) comes out of a study of T cells after yellow fever vaccination. About the research overall: Any fraction with a low cell number was prepared using SMART-Seq v4 Ultra Low Input. General study findings and limits: There was a possibility that FACS-sorted repertoires contained abundant clonotypes contaminating from the bulk population. Re-detected after boosting: most primary clones, 96% of CD4 and 88% of CD8.

Generation of TCR cDNA used 5'RACE template switching (which added a universal primer site and UMIs). MiXCR, applied by TCRdb to the 5' RACE reads, yields one record per CDR3 protein. The sample consists of 250,000 or so distinct CDR3 sequences, about 7% of them appearing once. The V gene lost 7 bases and the J gene lost 10 bases, with 11 bases spanning the gap. Germline V CDR1 and CDR2: SQVTM, ANQGSEA. The CDR3 has 10 residues. As for this clonotype: Antigen specificity is unknown.

V usage is TRBV29-1 and J usage is TRBJ2-1; D might be TRBD2 (5 bases). Sequences were derived from CD4+ T cells sorted from PBMCs, sampled on the day of the yellow fever booster vaccination. This receptor was taken from a man aged 25 to 40 who received the YFV17D yellow fever vaccine. CDR3 coding DNA: TGCAGCGCTGGCGGACTGGAGCAGTTCTTC. Amino acids: CSAGGLEQFF.